The 26 T cell receptor beta chains below were found in one sample sequenced in a study of radiotherapy plus CTLA-4 blockade in lung cancer. TCRdb's copy holds only in-frame clones and misses some; the assay was immunoSEQ multiplex PCR. The sample records roughly 88,000 clones, roughly four fifths being singletons. The sequencing used peripheral blood, collected from a patient treated with radiotherapy plus ipilimumab. The receptors here all came from a human donor with non-small cell lung cancer who had stable disease on radiotherapy plus ipilimumab.

The chain combines TRBV5-4 with TRBJ1-5; possibly TRBD1 for D (6 bases). Germline V gene lookup returns CDR1 SGHNT and CDR2 YYREEE (reference sequence). This CDR3 has 14 residues. With 2 bases removed from V and 5 bases from J, the gap between germline ends came to 11 bases. The CDR3, as DNA: TGTGCCAGCAGCTTACAGGGAACGGATCAGCCCCAGCATTTT. This gives the protein CASSLQGTDQPQHF. The full variable domain, its missing parts supplied by reference TRBV5-4 and TRBJ1-5, is ETGVTQSPTHLIKTRGQQVTLRCSSQSGHNTVSWYQQALGQGPQFIFQYYREEENGRGNFPPRFSGLQFPNYSSELNVNALELDDSALYLCASSLQGTDQPQHFGDGTRLSIL.

The rearrangement links TRBV5-1 to TRBJ2-5; D tentatively reads TRBD1 or TRBD2 (5 bases each). Per germline, CDR1 SGHRS and CDR2 YFSETQ. CDR3 length equals 14 residues. Trimming took off 0 bases at V and 5 bases at J, with 11 bases between the two ends. In DNA form, the CDR3 reads TGCGCCAGCAGCTTGGTACCGGGGACGGAGACCCAGTACTTC. As protein: CASSLVPGTETQYF. The entire variable domain, with the rest obtained from reference TRBV5-1 and TRBJ2-5, is as follows: KAGVTQTPRYLIKTRGQQVTLSCSPISGHRSVSWYQQTPGQGLQFLFEYFSETQRNKGNFPGRFSGRQFSNSRSEMNVSTLELGDSALYLCASSLVPGTETQYFGPGTRLLVL.

This clone occurred a few times. This rearrangement joins TRBV30 to TRBJ2-5; 8 nucleotides agree with TRBD2. The V segment lost 2 bases and the J segment 1 base; nucleotides outside the gene matches: 3. CDR1 GTSNPN and CDR2 SVGIG come from the germline V gene (reference sequence). The CDR3 extends over 14 amino acids. The CDR3 loop is CAWSQLAAQETQYF. CDR3 sequence (DNA): TGTGCCTGGAGTCAACTAGCGGCCCAAGAGACCCAGTACTTC.

This clone came up once. The V and J genes are TRBV6-5 and TRBJ2-7; D remains unclear. V lost 8 bases, J lost 3 bases, and 11 bases lay in between. This CDR3 contains 12 residues. The germline gives CDR1 MNHEY, CDR2 SVGAGI. CDR3 DNA sequence: TGTGCCAGCGGTTCAGCAAACTACGAGCAGTACTTC. Translating gives CASGSANYEQYF.

This clone was counted a single time. V and J are TRBV5-4 and TRBJ2-1; D not certain. V lost 1 base and J lost 10, with 18 bases in between. From germline, CDR1 is SGHNT and CDR2 YYREEE (reference sequence). The CDR3 totals 15 residues. In DNA, the CDR3 is TGTGCCAGCAGCTTGAAGGTAGTACAATCCCGCGAGCAGTTCTTC. Translated: CASSLKVVQSREQFF.

As concerns this clone: One end of the junction is discordant with germline, which a read error may explain. The chain combines TRBV2 with TRBJ2-3; 8 nucleotides align to TRBD1. Germline V gene data show CDR1 as SNHLY and CDR2 as FYNNEI. There are 10 residues in the CDR3. CDR3 nucleotide sequence: TGTGCCAGCACGTTAGACAGGGGAAATTTT. Translation: CASTLDRGNF.

This chain uses TRBV7-8 with TRBJ2-7; D is possibly TRBD1 (6 bases). The V end lost 2 bases, the J end lost 0 bases, and 11 bases lay between the germline ends. The germline V gene encodes CDR1 SGHVS and CDR2 FQNEAQ. The CDR3 loop spans 15 amino acids. CDR3 coding DNA: TGTGCCAGCAGCTTATCGGGACAAGGCTCCTACGAGCAGTACTTC. Its translation is CASSLSGQGSYEQYF.

The chain is built from TRBV19 and TRBJ2-1; the match to TRBD2 covers 7 bases. This CDR3 comprises 16 residues. The junction had 10 bases not matched to a gene; V was cut back by 6 bases and J by 2 bases. Germline lookup yields CDR1 LNHDA and CDR2 SQIVND (reference sequence). The CDR3 DNA is TGTGCCAGTAGCCCACTAGCGATTCCTACCTACAATGAGCAGTTCTTC. Protein: CASSPLAIPTYNEQFF. Supplemented by reference TRBV19 and TRBJ2-1, the full variable domain reads DGGITQSPKYLFRKEGQNVTLSCEQNLNHDAMYWYRQDPGQGLRLIYYSQIVNDFQKGDIAEGYSVSREKKESFPLTVTSAQKNPTAFYLCASSPLAIPTYNEQFFGPGTRLTVL.

CDR3 nucleotide sequence: TGTGCCAGTAGTATTTCCCTAGCTTTCTACGAGCAGTACTTC. Translation gives CASSISLAFYEQYF. V is TRBV19 and J is TRBJ2-7; D might be TRBD2 (5 bases). The CDR3 runs to 14 residues. Between the trimmed V and J ends, which lost 3 bases and 3 bases, there was a span of 12 bases. CDR1 and CDR2 from the germline V gene are LNHDA and SQIVND (reference sequence).

The chain recombines TRBV18 with TRBJ1-2; unclear D gene. V dropped 1 base and J dropped 1 base, with 4 bases sitting between them. Germline assignment: CDR1 KGHSH and CDR2 LQKENI. The CDR3 covers 13 residues. The CDR3, as DNA: TGTGCCAGCTCACCACAGGATAACTATGGCTACACCTTC. This translates into CASSPQDNYGYTF.

The chain uses TRBV9 and TRBJ2-1; the match to TRBD2 covers 8 bases. Unmatched junction bases numbered 7, after V lost 4 bases and J lost 4 bases. The germline V gene has CDR1 SGDLS and CDR2 YYNGEE. The CDR3 runs 15 residues. The CDR3: CASSPSGRRYNEQFF. The DNA for the CDR3 is TGTGCCAGCAGCCCCAGCGGGAGACGTTACAATGAGCAGTTCTTC. Filled out from reference TRBV9 and TRBJ2-1, the complete variable domain reads DSGVTQTPKHLITATGQRVTLRCSPRSGDLSVYWYQQSLDQGLQFLIQYYNGEERAKGNILERFSAQQFPDLHSELNLSSLELGDSALYFCASSPSGRRYNEQFFGPGTRLTVL.

The rearrangement uses TRBV21-1 and TRBJ1-4. TRBV21-1 is described as a pseudogene. There are 16 residues in the CDR3. CDR3 DNA: TGTGCCAGCAGCAGGAGGGACGAGCAGGCTAATGAAAAACTGTTTTTT. It translates to CASSRRDEQANEKLFF.

The chain's CDR3 is CATRPSGTSLTEQFF. The CDR3 DNA sequence: TGTGCCACCAGGCCCTCGGGTACAAGCCTGACAGAGCAGTTCTTC. This chain uses TRBV15 with TRBJ2-1; unclear D gene. The germline V gene has CDR1 LNHNV and CDR2 YYDKDF (reference sequence). The CDR3 loop spans 15 amino acids. V was clipped by 6 bases and J by 10 bases, with 22 bases between them. The complete variable domain, with remaining parts taken from reference TRBV15 and TRBJ2-1, reads DAMVIQNPRYQVTQFGKPVTLSCSQTLNHNVMYWYQQKSSQAPKLLFHYYDKDFNNEADTPDNFQSRRPNTSFCFLDIRSPGLGDTAMYLCATRPSGTSLTEQFFGPGTRLTVL.

CDR3 bases: TGTGCCAGCAGCAGTGGCACTGAAGCTTTCTTT. As protein: CASSSGTEAFF. This chain links TRBV6-5 with TRBJ1-1, with D unclear. The CDR3 totals 11 residues. The germline CDR1 and CDR2 sequences are MNHEY and SVGAGI. V lost 6 bases and J lost 4, with 6 bases in between.

The chain joins TRBV2 to TRBJ2-7; D possibly matches TRBD1 or TRBD2 (5 bases each). The germline CDR1 and CDR2 sequences are SNHLY and FYNNEI. This CDR3 has 11 amino acids. The V end lost 10 bases, the J end lost 5 bases, and 12 bases lay between the germline ends. The CDR3 DNA reads TGTGCCACGAGGGGCGGGCACGAGCAGTACTTC. Encoded protein: CATRGGHEQYF.

The J gene is TRBJ2-7, the V gene TRBV5-1, with a weak D call TRBD2 (6 bases). The CDR3 consists of 15 residues. Deletions cut 4 bases from V and 0 bases from J, with 14 bases between. Germline loops: CDR1 SGHRS, CDR2 YFSETQ. Here the CDR3 reads CASSPGGVNSYEQYF. CDR3 bases: TGCGCCAGCAGCCCCGGAGGGGTGAACTCCTACGAGCAGTACTTC.

This clone was observed once. CDR3 amino acids: CASSFQGVAGYTF. CDR3 bases: TGTGCCAGCAGTTTTCAGGGAGTAGCTGGCTACACCTTC. This chain uses TRBV27 with TRBJ1-2; TRBD1 might be the D (5 bases). The germline V and J ends were trimmed by 3 bases and 7 bases, with 12 bases remaining between them. Germline CDR1 MNHEY, CDR2 SMNVEV (reference sequence). The CDR3 is 13 amino acids.

The chain carries TRBV25-1 and TRBJ2-3, with D perhaps being TRBD1 or TRBD2 (5 bases each). There are 16 residues in the CDR3. The germline V gene has CDR1 MGHDK and CDR2 SYGVNS. V was pared by 1 base and J by 0 bases, with 11 bases between. CDR3: CASSESRGFSTDTQYF. The CDR3 bases are TGTGCCAGCAGTGAATCGAGGGGCTTTAGCACAGATACGCAGTATTTT.

This clone was seen a handful of times. The V gene is TRBV7-9, the J gene TRBJ1-2; weak D call: TRBD1 (5 bases). Germline lookup yields CDR1 SEHNR and CDR2 FQNEAQ (reference sequence). V was trimmed by 5 bases and J by 8 bases, leaving 12 bases between them. The CDR3 has 12 residues. DNA of the CDR3: TGTGCCAGCAGCACAGGACCGTCGGGCTACACCTTC. Amino acids: CASSTGPSGYTF.

This chain links TRBV2 with TRBJ1-5; 9 nucleotides align to TRBD1. With 4 bases clipped from V and 1 base from J, the junction kept 14 bases outside the gene matches. The CDR3 is 19 residues long. CDR1 and CDR2 (germline): SNHLY, FYNNEI. CDR3 amino acids: CASSVSPGQGWESNQPQHF. In DNA form, the CDR3 reads TGTGCCAGCAGTGTATCCCCAGGACAGGGGTGGGAGAGCAATCAGCCCCAGCATTTT. Using reference TRBV2 and TRBJ1-5 for the parts outside the CDR3, the full variable domain is EPEVTQTPSHQVTQMGQEVILRCVPISNHLYFYWYRQILGQKVEFLVSFYNNEISEKSEIFDDQFSVERPDGSNFTLKIRSTKLEDSAMYFCASSVSPGQGWESNQPQHFGDGTRLSIL.

J is TRBJ1-5 and V is TRBV19, with TRBD1 identical over 7 bases. Trimming cost V 6 bases and J 7 bases; bases outside gene matches: 9. Germline V gene lookup returns CDR1 LNHDA and CDR2 SQIVND (reference sequence). This CDR3 has 14 amino acids. CDR3 loop: CASRTTGEGQPQHF. In DNA, the CDR3 is TGTGCCAGTAGGACAACAGGGGAGGGACAGCCCCAGCATTTT.

The chain combines TRBV5-1 with TRBJ2-1, with 12 bases aligning to TRBD2. V dropped 2 bases and J dropped 5; count of bases not matched to a gene: 2. The germline gives CDR1 SGHRS, CDR2 YFSETQ. The CDR3 totals 15 residues. In nucleotides, the CDR3 is TGCGCCAGCAGCTTTGCTAGCGGGAGGGACAATGAGCAGTTCTTC. It yields the protein CASSFASGRDNEQFF.

The rearrangement joins TRBV9 to TRBJ2-7; the D gene is possibly TRBD2 (6 bases). Germline V gives CDR1 SGDLS, CDR2 YYNGEE. V was pared by 4 bases and J by 1 base, with 15 bases between. There are 15 residues in the CDR3. The CDR3 DNA reads as TGTGCCAGCAGCCCGGGACTCGCTCTGTCCTACGAGCAGTACTTC. Translation gives CASSPGLALSYEQYF.

This clone was counted between two and nine times. The genes are TRBV7-2 and TRBJ2-6; no clear D. Germline V gene sequence: CDR1 SGHTA, CDR2 FQGNSA. The CDR3 runs 14 residues. V was cut by 5 bases and J by 0 bases, with 5 bases left in between. The DNA of the CDR3 is TGTGCCAGCAGCCTCGTCTCTGGGGCCAACGTCCTGACTTTC. Translating it yields CASSLVSGANVLTF.

The chain uses TRBV19 and TRBJ2-7; 11 positions agree with TRBD2. This CDR3 contains 15 residues. The trim removed 0 bases at V and 6 bases at J, leaving 4 bases unmatched. The germline V gene encodes CDR1 LNHDA and CDR2 SQIVND (reference sequence). The CDR3 here is CASSIDSGRAREQYF. The CDR3 nucleotides read TGTGCCAGTAGTATAGATAGCGGGAGGGCCCGCGAGCAGTACTTC. The variable domain in full, completed from reference TRBV19 and TRBJ2-7, reads DGGITQSPKYLFRKEGQNVTLSCEQNLNHDAMYWYRQDPGQGLRLIYYSQIVNDFQKGDIAEGYSVSREKKESFPLTVTSAQKNPTAFYLCASSIDSGRAREQYFGPGTRLTVT.

The table lists this clone with a count of one. The rearrangement links TRBV21-1 to TRBJ2-7. TRBV21-1 corresponds to a pseudogene. This CDR3 contains 11 residues. Here the CDR3 reads CASSRLGEQYF. As DNA, the CDR3 is TGTGCCAGCAGCAGGCTGGGCGAGCAGTACTTC.